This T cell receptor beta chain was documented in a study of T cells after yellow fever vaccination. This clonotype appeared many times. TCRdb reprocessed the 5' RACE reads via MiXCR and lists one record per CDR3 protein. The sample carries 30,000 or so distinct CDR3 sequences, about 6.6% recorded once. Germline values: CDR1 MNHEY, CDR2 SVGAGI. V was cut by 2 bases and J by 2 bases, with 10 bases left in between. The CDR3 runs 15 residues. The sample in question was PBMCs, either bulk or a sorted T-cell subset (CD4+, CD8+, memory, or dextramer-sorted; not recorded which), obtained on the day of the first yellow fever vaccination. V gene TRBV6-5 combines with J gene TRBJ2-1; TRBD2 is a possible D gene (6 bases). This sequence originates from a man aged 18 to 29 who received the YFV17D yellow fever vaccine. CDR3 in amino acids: CASSYAREAYNEQFF. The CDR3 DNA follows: TGTGCCAGCAGTTACGCCAGGGAGGCCTACAATGAGCAGTTCTTC.